Listed below are T cell receptor beta chains from one sample, sequenced in a study of blood T cell repertoires in COVID-19. Sequencing was performed with immunoSEQ multiplex PCR; in TCRdb, only in-frame clones are kept and a portion is missing. The sample gives a few hundred thousand clones, about 83% of which show up once; more than 9% is in the top ten. The sample taken for sequencing was peripheral blood. These receptors were obtained from an elderly man with acute or convalescent COVID-19. Both conserved end residues are part of each CDR3. D genes are given only for firm matches. Not all rows give a size; the values are once, few, many and, for expanded clones, a class.

TRBJ2-7 | . | . | TRBV7-8 | TGTGCCAGCAGCCTTTCGAGTATTAGCTACGAGCAGTACTTC | CASSLSSISYEQYF
TRBJ1-2 | . | TRBD1 | TRBV2 | TGTGCCAGCAGGAAGGGACAGGGGGCTAATGGCTACACCTTC | CASRKGQGANGYTF
TRBJ1-4 | . | TRBD1 | TRBV7-2 | TGTGCCAGCAGCCCACAGGGGGCAATTGAAAAACTGTTTTTT | CASSPQGAIEKLFF
TRBJ2-1 | . | TRBD2 | TRBV7-6 | TGTGCCAGCAGCACCGTCACTCTTAGCGGGAGATACAATGAGCAGTTCTTC | CASSTVTLSGRYNEQFF
TRBJ2-2 | . | TRBD1 | TRBV11-2 | TGTGCCAGCAGCTTTGGACAGGCGAACACCGGGGAGCTGTTTTTT | CASSFGQANTGELFF
TRBJ1-2 | . | TRBD1 | TRBV27 | TGTGCCAGCAGTTCCTCCGGACAGGGGCGGGGAGGCTACACCTTC | CASSSSGQGRGGYTF
TRBJ1-1 | . | TRBD1 | TRBV2 | TGTGCCAGCTATCTCAGGGGGCTGGGCACTGAAGCTTTCTTT | CASYLRGLGTEAFF
TRBJ1-6 | . | . | TRBV6-2/TRBV6-3 | TGTGCCAGCAGTTCAGGTTCACCCCTCCACTTT | CASSSGSPLHF
TRBJ1-6 | . | TRBD1 | TRBV5-1 | TGCGCCAGCAGCTTGGAACAGGGGGGCTATAATTCACCCCTCCACTTT | CASSLEQGGYNSPLHF
TRBJ2-3 | . | TRBD1 | TRBV11-3 | TGTGCCAGCAGCTTTCGGACAGGGGGCGATTTTACAGATACGCAGTATTTT | CASSFRTGGDFTDTQYF
TRBJ1-3 | few | TRBD1 | TRBV7-2 | TGTGCCAGCAGCTTCACAGGGGACTCTGGAAACACCATATATTTT | CASSFTGDSGNTIYF
TRBJ2-7 | . | TRBD1 | TRBV18 | TGTGCCAGCTCACCATCAGGGGGCTCCTACGAGCAGTACTTC | CASSPSGGSYEQYF
TRBJ2-7 | . | . | TRBV14 | TGTGCCAGCAGCCGCCCGGGGTCGGCTCGCTACGAGCAGTACTTC | CASSRPGSARYEQYF
TRBJ2-7 | . | . | TRBV19 | TGTGCCAGTAGGACAGACCCCAGCTCCTACGAGCAGTACTTC | CASRTDPSSYEQYF
TRBJ1-1 | . | . | TRBV5-1 | TGCGCCAGCAGCTTGGGAACAGAGAACACTGAAGCTTTCTTT | CASSLGTENTEAFF
TRBJ1-5 | . | TRBD1 | TRBV25-1 | TGTGCCAGCAGTGATGCAGGGGGGTTGCCCCAGCATTTT | CASSDAGGLPQHF
TRBJ2-3 | . | . | TRBV9 | TGTGCCAGCAGCGTATCTAGCACTAGCACAGATACGCAGTATTTT | CASSVSSTSTDTQYF
TRBJ1-4 | . | . | TRBV29-1 | TGCAGCGTTCGTACAGGGACGCAACTGTTTTTT | CSVRTGTQLFF
TRBJ1-4 | once | . | TRBV7-9 | TGTGCCAGCAGCCGAGCCGGGGGATTGGATGAAAAACTGTTTTTT | CASSRAGGLDEKLFF
TRBJ2-7 | . | TRBD1 | TRBV9 | TGTGCCAGCAGCTTGGGGACAGGGAACTACGAGCAGTACTTC | CASSLGTGNYEQYF
TRBJ2-7 | . | TRBD2 | TRBV7-6 | TGTGCCAGCAGCTTAAGCGGGGTACCCTACGAGCAGTACTTC | CASSLSGVPYEQYF
TRBJ2-2 | . | . | TRBV19 | TGTGCCAGTAGTATCCGGAGGGGCACCGGGGAGCTGTTTTTT | CASSIRRGTGELFF
TRBJ1-4 | . | TRBD1 | TRBV29-1 | TGCAGCGCCCAAGGGGGCCATGAAAAACTGTTTTTT | CSAQGGHEKLFF
TRBJ1-5 | many | . | TRBV27 | TGTGCCAGCAGTTCTACAGGGTATCAGCCCCAGCATTTT | CASSSTGYQPQHF
TRBJ2-5 | . | TRBD1 | TRBV29-1 | TGCAGCGTGGTCTGGACAGGGGGCGCGGAGACCCAGTACTTC | CSVVWTGGAETQYF
TRBJ1-1 | . | . | TRBV3-1/TRBV3-2 | TGTGCCAGCAGCCCGTACAGGGATACTGAAGCTTTCTTT | CASSPYRDTEAFF
TRBJ2-7 | . | . | TRBV28 | TGTGCCACCGGGGTGGGCAGCTCCTACGAGCAGTACTTC | CATGVGSSYEQYF
TRBJ1-2 | . | TRBD1 | TRBV6-5 | TGTGCCAGCAGCTCCAGGGGGCTCTATGGCTACACCTTC | CASSSRGLYGYTF
TRBJ2-7 | . | . | TRBV5-1 | TGCGCCAGCAGCTTGCGGTCGGGAGTGACCGAGCAGTACTTC | CASSLRSGVTEQYF
TRBJ1-2 | . | TRBD1 | TRBV27 | TGTGCCAGCAGTGCCCGACAGGGGGCGACTAACGGCTACACCTTC | CASSARQGATNGYTF
TRBJ1-1 | . | . | TRBV7-3 | TGTGCCAGCAGCGCCTCCGCCAGTGGCACTGAAGCTTTCTTT | CASSASASGTEAFF
TRBJ2-7 | . | . | TRBV28 | TGTGCCAGCAGCGCACCCCCAGGGGACGAGCAGTACTTC | CASSAPPGDEQYF
TRBJ2-2 | few | . | TRBV2 | TGTGCCAGCAGTGAACAGGGCCCGGCCGGGGAGCTGTTTTTT | CASSEQGPAGELFF
TRBJ1-2 | . | TRBD1 | TRBV9 | TGTGCCAGCAGCGTGGGGGACAGGACGAACTATGGCTACACCTTC | CASSVGDRTNYGYTF
TRBJ1-6 | . | TRBD1 | TRBV29-1 | TGCAGCGTAAAGGGGACAGACAATTCACCCCTCCACTTT | CSVKGTDNSPLHF
TRBJ2-1 | . | TRBD1 | TRBV5-1 | TGCGCCAGCAGGTTAGCAGGGGGCTGGAATGAGCAGTTCTTC | CASRLAGGWNEQFF
TRBJ2-4 | . | . | TRBV5-4 | TGTGCCAGCAGCTTGAGCCGGGTTGGCGGAAACATTCAGTACTTC | CASSLSRVGGNIQYF
TRBJ1-2 | . | TRBD1 | TRBV28 | TGTGCCAGCAGTCCAGGGACAGGGACTAACTATGGCTACACCTTC | CASSPGTGTNYGYTF
TRBJ2-3 | . | TRBD2 | TRBV28 | TGTGCCAGCACCCTAGCGGGATCCACAGATACGCAGTATTTT | CASTLAGSTDTQYF
TRBJ2-7 | . | . | TRBV6-1 | TGTGCCAGCAGTGAAGCCGGGGGTGGGGTCTACGAGCAGTACTTC | CASSEAGGGVYEQYF
TRBJ2-7 | . | . | TRBV7-8 | TGTGCCAGCAGCTTAGGACAGAACTACGAGCAGTACTTC | CASSLGQNYEQYF
TRBJ2-7 | . | TRBD2 | TRBV19 | TGTGCCAGTAGTAGGATGACCAGGACTAGCGGAACCTACGAGCAGTACTTC | CASSRMTRTSGTYEQYF
TRBJ1-1 | . | . | TRBV19 | TGTGCCAGTACCCCTCGGGAGAACACTGAAGCTTTCTTT | CASTPRENTEAFF
TRBJ2-4 | . | TRBD1 | TRBV5-1 | TGCGCCAGCAGCCCCGGGACAGACTTTGCTCGCAAAAACATTCAGTACTTC | CASSPGTDFARKNIQYF
TRBJ2-1 | . | . | TRBV5-1 | TGCGCCAGCAGCTCGTCCTGGGGCGTCTCCTACAATGAGCAGTTCTTC | CASSSSWGVSYNEQFF
TRBJ2-5 | . | . | TRBV6-5 | TGTGCCAGCAGAGGTGGCGGGTGGAGCCCCCAGTACTTC | CASRGGGWSPQYF
TRBJ2-1 | . | TRBD1 | TRBV12-3/TRBV12-4 | TGTGCCAGCAGTTTAGGACAGGGAAGGTTCTTC | CASSLGQGRFF
TRBJ1-5 | . | TRBD1 | TRBV2 | TGTGCCAGCAGGCGGGACAGAAGCAATCAGCCCCAGCATTTT | CASRRDRSNQPQHF
TRBJ1-1 | . | TRBD1 | TRBV5-5 | TGTGCCAGCAGCTCGCCCGACAGGGGGAGGGTTGAAGCTTTCTTT | CASSSPDRGRVEAFF
TRBJ1-1 | few | TRBD1 | TRBV19 | TGTGCCAGTACCTCATGGACAGGGGGCACTGAAGCTTTCTTT | CASTSWTGGTEAFF
TRBJ2-3 | . | . | TRBV2 | TGTGCCAGCAGGTCCAGGACAGGCACAGATACGCAGTATTTT | CASRSRTGTDTQYF
TRBJ2-5 | . | . | TRBV7-9 | TGTGCCAGCAGCTTAGGCCAGACACAAGAGACCCAGTACTTC | CASSLGQTQETQYF
TRBJ1-3 | once | . | TRBV5-1 | TGCGCCAGCAGCTTCACAGGGTCAGGCGGCAACACCATATATTTT | CASSFTGSGGNTIYF
TRBJ2-3 | once | TRBD2 | TRBV7-6 | TGTGCCAGCAGCTCTAGCGGGAGGGCCATAGATACGCAGTATTTT | CASSSSGRAIDTQYF
TRBJ1-5 | . | . | TRBV3-1/TRBV3-2 | TGTGCCAGCAGCCAAGGGCGGGGGCAAAGTCAGCCTCAGCATTTT | CASSQGRGQSQPQHF
TRBJ1-5 | few | . | TRBV19 | TGTGCCAGTACCCAATCGGGTGGCAATCAGCCCCAGCATTTT | CASTQSGGNQPQHF
TRBJ2-6 | . | TRBD2 | TRBV10-1 | TGCGCCAGCAGTGAGTCACACAGCGGGGGGGCCCCTGGGGCCAACGTCCTGACTTTC | CASSESHSGGAPGANVLTF